The 12 T cell receptor beta chains below all came from one sample that was sequenced in a study of beta chain features in type 1 diabetes. Points from the study as a whole: Among all four CD4+ subsets, Type 1 diabetes patients had TCRB CDR3s that were moderately but significantly shorter.

Every bit of the isolated RNA underwent reverse transcription, so sequencing read expressed TCRB transcripts. Only in-frame clones appear in the TCRdb table, and some are missing; sequencing was by immunoSEQ multiplex PCR. Counted here are fewer than 350,000 clones, approximately 16% occurring once; the ten biggest clones make up about 0.014%. Antigens of these TCRs are unknown. Specimen: naive CD4+ T cells from blood. The receptors here all came from a man between 18 and 35 years old with type 1 diabetes.

The chain links TRBV2 to TRBJ1-1, with D tentatively TRBD1 (5 bases). Between the trimmed V and J ends, which lost 3 bases and 0 bases, there was a span of 11 bases. Germline V gene sequence: CDR1 SNHLY, CDR2 FYNNEI. CDR3 length equals 15 residues. CDR3 in amino acids: CASSEGRQMNTEAFF. The CDR3 coding sequence is TGTGCCAGCAGTGAGGGAAGACAGATGAACACTGAAGCTTTCTTT.

This chain connects TRBV11-3 to TRBJ2-3; 7 nucleotides line up with TRBD1. With V trimmed by 5 bases and J by 5 bases, 7 bases remained unmatched. The CDR3 is 14 residues long. Germline-derived CDR1 and CDR2 are SGHNT and YENEEA. The CDR3 loop is CASSTGTDQDTQYF. The CDR3 DNA reads as TGTGCCAGCAGCACGGGGACAGACCAAGATACGCAGTATTTT.

V is TRBV9 and J is TRBJ2-5; tentative D call: TRBD2 (5 bases). The V gene lost 0 bases and the J gene lost 0 bases, with 15 bases spanning the gap. The CDR3 loop spans 17 amino acids. CDR1 and CDR2 from the germline V gene are SGDLS and YYNGEE. This CDR3 is CASSVASQRQYQETQYF. CDR3 coding DNA: TGTGCCAGCAGCGTAGCTTCGCAGCGGCAGTACCAAGAGACCCAGTACTTC.

The sample holds a few counts of this clone. J is TRBJ1-4 and V is TRBV18; D uncertain. The V gene's germline CDR1 is KGHSH and CDR2 LQKENI. V lost 4 bases and J 8 bases, leaving 11 bases between the germline ends. The CDR3 runs to 13 residues. The CDR3 DNA follows: TGTGCCAGCTCACGTTCCGCTCGGGAAAAACTGTTTTTT. Translated, it gives CASSRSAREKLFF. The full variable domain, its missing parts supplied by reference TRBV18 and TRBJ1-4, is NAGVMQNPRHLVRRRGQEARLRCSPMKGHSHVYWYRQLPEEGLKFMVYLQKENIIDESGMPKERFSAEFPKEGPSILRIQQVVRGDSAAYFCASSRSAREKLFFGSGTQLSVL.

The chain combines TRBV29-1 with TRBJ2-5, with a tentative D call TRBD2 (5 bases). The V end lost 4 bases, the J end lost 0 bases, and 9 bases lay between the germline ends. In germline, CDR1 is SQVTM, CDR2 ANQGSEA. The CDR3 has 13 residues. The CDR3 sequence: CSVAGMYQETQYF. The CDR3 DNA reads as TGCAGCGTTGCGGGGATGTACCAAGAGACCCAGTACTTC.

The rearrangement joins TRBV10-3 to TRBJ2-3; a weak D match, TRBD1 (6 bases). V was shortened by 4 bases and J by 9 bases, with 8 bases between the two germline ends. Germline V gene lookup returns CDR1 ENHRY and CDR2 SYGVKD. The CDR3 runs to 11 residues. The CDR3 DNA reads as TGTGCCATCAGTGCACAGGGAACGCAGTATTTT. Translated, it gives CAISAQGTQYF.

This clone has a handful of counts. The gene calls are TRBV29-1 and TRBJ2-7; TRBD1 is a possible D gene (6 bases). CDR1 SQVTM and CDR2 ANQGSEA come from the germline V gene. The CDR3 spans 16 residues. V dropped 6 bases and J dropped 6 bases, with 27 bases sitting between them. For the CDR3, the DNA is TGCAGCGTCCGACCGGGACAAGTCGTCACTCACTCCGAGCAGTACTTC. Translation gives CSVRPGQVVTHSEQYF.

The table lists this clone with a few counts. This chain links TRBV30 with TRBJ2-1, with D perhaps matching TRBD2 (5 bases). V gave up 4 bases and J gave up 9 bases, with 13 bases separating them. The germline gives CDR1 GTSNPN, CDR2 SVGIG (reference sequence). The CDR3 is 12 residues long. The CDR3 is CAWTGIGSEQFF. CDR3 in DNA: TGTGCCTGGACCGGGATAGGCAGTGAGCAGTTCTTC.

A few counts support this clone. The chain is built from TRBV28 and TRBJ2-2; 9 nucleotides agree with TRBD2. V was pared by 6 bases and J by 7 bases, with 9 bases of the junction left unmatched. This CDR3 has 15 amino acids. CDR1 is MDHEN and CDR2 is SYDVKM in the germline V gene. In nucleotides, the CDR3 is TGTGCCAGCAGCCTAGCGGGGACCGGTGGCGGGGAGCTGTTTTTT. Translated, it gives CASSLAGTGGGELFF.

This chain joins TRBV5-4 and TRBJ2-7; TRBD1 matches at 7 bases. Per the germline V gene, CDR1 is SGHNT and CDR2 is YYREEE (reference sequence). With 3 bases clipped from V and 3 bases from J, the junction kept 3 bases outside the gene matches. This CDR3 is 13 amino acids long. CDR3 amino acids: CASSSGQHYEQYF. The DNA for the CDR3 is TGTGCCAGCAGCTCGGGACAGCACTACGAGCAGTACTTC. The entire variable domain, with the rest obtained from reference TRBV5-4 and TRBJ2-7, is as follows: ETGVTQSPTHLIKTRGQQVTLRCSSQSGHNTVSWYQQALGQGPQFIFQYYREEENGRGNFPPRFSGLQFPNYSSELNVNALELDDSALYLCASSSGQHYEQYFGPGTRLTVT.

The chain combines TRBV5-1 with TRBJ2-3; 7 bases are a match to TRBD2. Germline assignment: CDR1 SGHRS and CDR2 YFSETQ. This CDR3 contains 16 residues. The J segment lost 1 base and the V segment lost 0 bases, leaving 5 bases of the junction unmatched. Written as DNA, the CDR3 is TGCGCCAGCAGCTTGGTTCGGGCGGGAGGCACAGATACGCAGTATTTT. It codes for CASSLVRAGGTDTQYF.

The chain joins TRBV2 to TRBJ2-3; D possibly corresponds to TRBD2 (6 bases). Looked up from germline, CDR1 is SNHLY and CDR2 is FYNNEI. The CDR3 spans 13 residues. Trimming took off 6 bases at V and 5 bases at J, with 12 bases between the two ends. CDR3 protein: CASRRGGIDTQYF. CDR3 nucleotide sequence: TGTGCCAGCAGGCGGGGAGGAATAGATACGCAGTATTTT.